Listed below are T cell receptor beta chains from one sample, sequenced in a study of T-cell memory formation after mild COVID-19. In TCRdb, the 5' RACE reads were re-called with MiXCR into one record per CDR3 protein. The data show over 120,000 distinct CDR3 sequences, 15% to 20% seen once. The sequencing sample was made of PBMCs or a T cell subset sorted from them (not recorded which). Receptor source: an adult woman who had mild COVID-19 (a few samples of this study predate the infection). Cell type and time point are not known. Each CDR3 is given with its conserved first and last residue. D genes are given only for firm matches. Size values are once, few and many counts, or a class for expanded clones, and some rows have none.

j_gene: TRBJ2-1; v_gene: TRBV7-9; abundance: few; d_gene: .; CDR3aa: CASGYTLRNEQFF; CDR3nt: TGTGCCAGCGGATATACCTTACGGAATGAGCAGTTCTTC
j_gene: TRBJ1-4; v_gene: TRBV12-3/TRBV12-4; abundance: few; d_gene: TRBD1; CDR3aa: CASSFRTGSKKLFF; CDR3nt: TGTGCCAGCAGTTTTAGGACAGGGTCAAAAAAACTGTTTTTT
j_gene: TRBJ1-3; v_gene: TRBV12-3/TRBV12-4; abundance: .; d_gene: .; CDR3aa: CASSLGRAGNTIYF; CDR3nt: TGTGCCAGCAGCCTGGGGCGAGCTGGAAACACCATATATTTT
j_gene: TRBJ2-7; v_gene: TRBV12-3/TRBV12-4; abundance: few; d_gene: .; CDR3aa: CASSRWAARSYEQYF; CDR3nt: TGTGCCAGCAGTCGATGGGCCGCACGGTCCTACGAGCAGTACTTC
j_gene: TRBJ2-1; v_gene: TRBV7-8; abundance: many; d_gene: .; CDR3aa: CASSRPREAPTDEQFF; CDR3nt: TGTGCCAGCAGCCGCCCCAGAGAGGCCCCGACTGATGAGCAGTTCTTC
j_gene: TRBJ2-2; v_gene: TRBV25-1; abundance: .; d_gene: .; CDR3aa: CASSPPASTGELFF; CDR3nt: TGTGCCAGCAGTCCGCCGGCGAGCACCGGGGAGCTGTTTTTT
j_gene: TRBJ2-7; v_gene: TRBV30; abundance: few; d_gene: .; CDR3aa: CAWRDINPPNEQYF; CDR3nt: TGTGCCTGGAGGGACATTAACCCACCCAACGAGCAGTACTTC
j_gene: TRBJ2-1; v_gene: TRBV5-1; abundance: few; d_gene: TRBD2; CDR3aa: CASSLMVTGGNEQFF; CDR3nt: TGCGCCAGCAGCTTGATGGTAACCGGGGGGAATGAGCAGTTCTTC
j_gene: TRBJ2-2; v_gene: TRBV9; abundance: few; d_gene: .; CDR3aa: CASSVDPGYGELFF; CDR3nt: TGTGCCAGCAGCGTAGATCCAGGATACGGGGAGCTGTTTTTT
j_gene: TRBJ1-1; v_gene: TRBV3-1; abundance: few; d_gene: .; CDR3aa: CASSQIWRGNTEAFF; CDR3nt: .
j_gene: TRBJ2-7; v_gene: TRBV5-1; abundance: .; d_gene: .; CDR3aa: CASSFRTDPAYEQYF; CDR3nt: TGCGCCAGCAGCTTTCGGACAGATCCCGCCTACGAGCAGTACTTC
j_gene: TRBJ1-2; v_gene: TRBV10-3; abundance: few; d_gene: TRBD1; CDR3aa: CAISAGTESFGYTF; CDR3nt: TGTGCCATCAGTGCTGGGACAGAGAGTTTTGGCTACACCTTC
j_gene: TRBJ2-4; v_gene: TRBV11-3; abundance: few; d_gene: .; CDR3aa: CASSLMGAENIQYF; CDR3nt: TGTGCCAGCAGCTTAATGGGGGCTGAAAACATTCAGTACTTC
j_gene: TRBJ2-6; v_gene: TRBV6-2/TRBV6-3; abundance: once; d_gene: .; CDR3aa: CASSGTIDSLIANVLTF; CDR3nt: TGTGCCAGCAGTGGTACCATCGACAGTCTGATAGCCAACGTCCTGACTTTC
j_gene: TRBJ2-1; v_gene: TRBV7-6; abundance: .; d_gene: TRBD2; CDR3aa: CASSLGTSADNEQFF; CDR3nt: TGTGCCAGCAGCTTGGGTACTAGCGCAGACAATGAGCAGTTCTTC
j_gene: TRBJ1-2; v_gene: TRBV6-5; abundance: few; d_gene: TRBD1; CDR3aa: CASSYSNPGQGRGGYTF; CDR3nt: TGTGCCAGCAGTTACTCGAACCCCGGACAGGGGCGAGGGGGCTACACCTTC
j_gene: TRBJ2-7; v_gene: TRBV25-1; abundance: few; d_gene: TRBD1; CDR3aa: CASSAHRGQGIGDSYEQYF; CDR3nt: TGTGCCAGCAGCGCCCACCGGGGACAGGGGATCGGAGACTCCTACGAGCAGTACTTC
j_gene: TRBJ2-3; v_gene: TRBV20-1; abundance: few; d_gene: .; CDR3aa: CSARVDWGRGDTDTQYF; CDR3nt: TGCAGTGCTAGAGTTGATTGGGGGCGCGGGGACACAGATACGCAGTATTTT
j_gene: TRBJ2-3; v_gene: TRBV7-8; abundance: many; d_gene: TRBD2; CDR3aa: CASSSGLAGGLRDTQYF; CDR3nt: TGTGCCAGCAGCTCCGGACTAGCGGGAGGGCTGCGGGATACGCAGTATTTT
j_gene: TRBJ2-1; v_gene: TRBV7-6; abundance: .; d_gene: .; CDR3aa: CASSTYSSTVGEQFF; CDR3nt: TGTGCCAGCAGCACCTACTCGAGCACCGTAGGTGAGCAGTTCTTC
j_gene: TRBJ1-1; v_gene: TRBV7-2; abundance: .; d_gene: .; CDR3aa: CASSASWNTEAFF; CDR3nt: TGTGCCAGCAGCGCCTCCTGGAACACTGAAGCTTTCTTT
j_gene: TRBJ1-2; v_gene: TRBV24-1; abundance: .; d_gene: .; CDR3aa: CATSDSWRQPEGYTF; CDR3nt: TGTGCCACCAGTGATTCATGGAGGCAGCCTGAAGGGTACACCTTC
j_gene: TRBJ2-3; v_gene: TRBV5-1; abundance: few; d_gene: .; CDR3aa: CASSYFRLGTDTQYF; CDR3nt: TGCGCCAGCAGCTATTTCCGCCTGGGAACAGATACGCAGTATTTT
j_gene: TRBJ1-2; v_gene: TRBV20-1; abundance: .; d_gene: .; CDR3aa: CSARENTGGNYGYTF; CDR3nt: TGCAGTGCTAGAGAAAACACAGGTGGAAACTATGGCTACACCTTC
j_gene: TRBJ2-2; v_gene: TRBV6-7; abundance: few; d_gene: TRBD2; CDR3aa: CASSYPNSGGMFGELFF; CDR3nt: TGTGCCAGCAGTTACCCAAACAGCGGGGGTATGTTCGGGGAGCTGTTTTTT
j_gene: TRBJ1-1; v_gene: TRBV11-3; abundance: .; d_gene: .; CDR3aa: CASSRTSGTEAFF; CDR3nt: TGTGCCAGCAGCCGGACCAGCGGGACTGAAGCTTTCTTT
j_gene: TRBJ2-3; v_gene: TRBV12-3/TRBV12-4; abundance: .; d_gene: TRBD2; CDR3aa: CASSILAGGDTQYF; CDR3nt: TGTGCCAGCAGCATTCTAGCGGGAGGGGATACGCAGTATTTT
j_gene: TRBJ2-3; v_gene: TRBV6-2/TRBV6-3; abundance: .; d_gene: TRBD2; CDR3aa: CASSYLSGRGDTQYF; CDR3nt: TGTGCCAGCAGTTACCTCAGCGGGAGGGGAGATACGCAGTATTTT
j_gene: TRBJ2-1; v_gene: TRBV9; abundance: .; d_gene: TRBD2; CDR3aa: CASSFSPGLAGINEQFF; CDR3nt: TGTGCCAGCAGTTTCTCCCCAGGGCTAGCGGGAATCAATGAGCAGTTCTTC
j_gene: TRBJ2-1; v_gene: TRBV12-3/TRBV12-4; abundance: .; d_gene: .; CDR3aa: CASSFGFISGTPEQFF; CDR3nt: TGTGCCAGCAGTTTCGGGTTCATCTCAGGGACACCTGAGCAGTTCTTC
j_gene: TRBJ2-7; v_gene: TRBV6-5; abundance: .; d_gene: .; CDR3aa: CASSYSGGRYEQYF; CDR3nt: TGTGCCAGCAGTTACTCGGGCGGACGCTACGAGCAGTACTTC
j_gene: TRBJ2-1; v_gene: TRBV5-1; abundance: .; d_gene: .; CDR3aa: CASSLQGGYEQFF; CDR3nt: TGCGCCAGCAGCTTACAGGGGGGGTATGAGCAGTTCTTC
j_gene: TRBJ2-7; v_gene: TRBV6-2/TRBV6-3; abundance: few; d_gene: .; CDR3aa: CASRRGRYEQYF; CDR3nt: TGTGCCAGCAGGAGGGGACGGTACGAGCAGTACTTC
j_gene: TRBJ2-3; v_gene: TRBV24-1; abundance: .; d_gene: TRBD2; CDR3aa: CATSDLHSGGAADTQYF; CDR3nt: TGTGCCACCAGTGATTTGCATAGCGGGGGGGCCGCAGATACGCAGTATTTT
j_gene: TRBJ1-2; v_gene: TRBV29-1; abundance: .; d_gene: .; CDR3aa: CSVVTGTNYGYTF; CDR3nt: TGCAGCGTTGTTACAGGCACTAACTATGGCTACACCTTC
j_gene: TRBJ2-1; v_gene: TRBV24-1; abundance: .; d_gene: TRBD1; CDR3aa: CATSDAGTGGIEQFF; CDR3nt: TGTGCCACCAGTGATGCCGGGACAGGGGGAATTGAGCAGTTCTTC
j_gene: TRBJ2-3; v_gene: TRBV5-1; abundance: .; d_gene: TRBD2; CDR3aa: CASSLTSGRAFARAGDTQYF; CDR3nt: TGCGCCAGCAGCTTGACTAGCGGGAGGGCCTTCGCTCGAGCCGGAGATACGCAGTATTTT
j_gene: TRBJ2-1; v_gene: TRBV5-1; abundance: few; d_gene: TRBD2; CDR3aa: CASSFVAGVTYNEQFF; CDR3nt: TGCGCCAGCAGCTTCGTAGCGGGGGTCACCTACAATGAGCAGTTCTTC
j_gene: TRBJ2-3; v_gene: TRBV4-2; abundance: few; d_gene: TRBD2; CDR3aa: CASSQRRAGGPTDTQYF; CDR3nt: TGTGCCAGCAGCCAACGAAGGGCGGGAGGGCCGACAGATACGCAGTATTTT
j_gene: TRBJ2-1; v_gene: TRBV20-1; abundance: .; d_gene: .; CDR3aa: CSASPGGLSEQFF; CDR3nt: TGCAGTGCTAGTCCCGGGGGGCTTAGTGAGCAGTTCTTC
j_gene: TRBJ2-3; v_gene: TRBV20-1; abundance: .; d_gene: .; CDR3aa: CSADAKTASTDTQYF; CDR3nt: TGCAGTGCCGATGCGAAGACAGCTAGCACAGATACGCAGTATTTT
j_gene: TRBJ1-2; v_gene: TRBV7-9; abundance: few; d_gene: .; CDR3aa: CASSLATNYGYTF; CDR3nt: TGTGCCAGCAGCTTAGCAACTAACTATGGCTACACCTTC
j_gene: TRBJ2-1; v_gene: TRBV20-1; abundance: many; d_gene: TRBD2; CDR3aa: CSARDMWASGRLLSYNEQFF; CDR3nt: TGCAGTGCTAGAGATATGTGGGCTAGCGGGAGGTTGCTCTCCTACAATGAGCAGTTCTTC
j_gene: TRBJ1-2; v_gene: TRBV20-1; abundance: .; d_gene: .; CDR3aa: CSALAPGQGPGYTF; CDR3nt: TGCAGTGCTCTCGCCCCCGGGCAGGGTCCTGGCTACACCTTC
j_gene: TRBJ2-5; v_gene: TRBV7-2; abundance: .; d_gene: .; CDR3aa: CASSSSPGILKTQYF; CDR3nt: TGTGCCAGCAGCTCTTCCCCAGGGATTTTAAAGACCCAGTACTTC
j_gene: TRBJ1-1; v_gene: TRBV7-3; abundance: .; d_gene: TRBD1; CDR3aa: CASSQQGSMNTEAFF; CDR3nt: TGTGCCAGCAGTCAACAGGGGTCCATGAACACTGAAGCTTTCTTT
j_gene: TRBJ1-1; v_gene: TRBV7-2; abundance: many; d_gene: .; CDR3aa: CASSLYTNTEAFF; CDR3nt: TGTGCCAGCAGCTTATACACGAACACTGAAGCTTTCTTT
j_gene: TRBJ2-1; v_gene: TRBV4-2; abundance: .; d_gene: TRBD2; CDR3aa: CASSQELAGYNEQFF; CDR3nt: TGTGCCAGCAGCCAAGAACTAGCGGGCTACAATGAGCAGTTCTTC
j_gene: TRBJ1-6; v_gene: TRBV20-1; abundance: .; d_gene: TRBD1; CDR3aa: CSARDPRTGSPLHF; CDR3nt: TGCAGTGCTAGAGATCCAAGGACAGGATCACCCCTCCACTTT
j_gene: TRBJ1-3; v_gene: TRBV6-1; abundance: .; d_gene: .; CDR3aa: CASSGGRSSGNTIYF; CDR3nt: TGTGCCAGCAGTGGGGGCCGCTCCTCTGGAAACACCATATATTTT
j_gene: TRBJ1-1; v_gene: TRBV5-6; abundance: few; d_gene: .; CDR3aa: CASSFGHKNTEAFF; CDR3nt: TGTGCCAGCAGCTTCGGGCATAAGAACACTGAAGCTTTCTTT
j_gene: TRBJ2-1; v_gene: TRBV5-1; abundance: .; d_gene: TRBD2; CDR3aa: CASSLDPSGRNEQFF; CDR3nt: TGCGCCAGCAGCTTGGATCCTAGCGGGAGAAATGAGCAGTTCTTC
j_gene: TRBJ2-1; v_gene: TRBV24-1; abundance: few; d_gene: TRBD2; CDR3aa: CATSASVWTSGPQFF; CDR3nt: TGTGCCACCAGTGCATCCGTATGGACTAGCGGGCCGCAGTTCTTC